Presented here are 31 T cell receptor beta chains from one specimen sequenced in a study of beta chain features in type 1 diabetes (dated by TCRdb to 2017 to 2018). The library was obtained by the immunoSEQ multiplex PCR assay. The entire isolated RNA was reverse transcribed using the High Capacity cDNA Reverse Transcription Kit, and thus expressed TCRB transcripts were sequenced. Here the immuneACCESS table is served through TCRdb, limited to in-frame sequences with V and J called. Missing clones are a known gap in these copies; in checked studies unresolved V genes cover under half, and the rest lacks a known reason. In this sample the table shows 240,000 or so clones, roughly 30% of which occur a single time. Of the sample, about 3.9% falls within the top ten clones. Material for sequencing was central memory CD4+ T cells from blood. These receptors came from a man aged 30-40 years in good health.

This clone was found many times. The rearrangement uses TRBV29-1 and TRBJ1-1; D might be TRBD1 (5 bases). Germline assignment: CDR1 SQVTM and CDR2 ANQGSEA. Trimming took off 5 bases at V and 3 bases at J, with 10 bases between the two ends. There are 12 residues in the CDR3. Written as DNA, the CDR3 is TGCAGCGTTCGGACGGGGGACACTGAAGCTTTCTTT. Amino acid sequence: CSVRTGDTEAFF.

This chain uses TRBV2 with TRBJ1-5, with D tentatively TRBD1 (6 bases). The CDR3 consists of 13 residues. Germline V lookup: CDR1 SNHLY, CDR2 FYNNEI. Trimming pared 7 bases from V and 4 bases from J, leaving 11 bases between. The CDR3 sequence is CASTLGGNQPQHF. The CDR3 DNA reads as TGTGCCAGCACCTTAGGGGGTAATCAGCCCCAGCATTTT.

The rearrangement joins TRBV7-7 to TRBJ2-5; D might be TRBD1 (5 bases). This CDR3 has 16 amino acids. Trimming took 1 base from V and 2 from J, leaving 14 bases between them. The germline CDR1 and CDR2 sequences are SSHAT and FNYEAQ (reference sequence). CDR3 amino acids: CASSLGGAGSQETQYF. CDR3 coding DNA: TGTGCCAGCAGCTTAGGTGGGGCTGGTAGTCAAGAGACCCAGTACTTC. The full variable domain, completed using reference TRBV7-7 and TRBJ2-5, is GAGVSQSPRYKVTKRGQDVTLRCDPISSHATLYWYQQALGQGPEFLTYFNYEAQPDKSGLPSDRFSAERPEGSISTLTIQRTEQRDSAMYRCASSLGGAGSQETQYFGPGTRLLVL.

The genes are TRBV7-9 and TRBJ2-3, with a possible D match to TRBD2 (6 bases). This CDR3 is built from 14 residues. Germline V CDR1 and CDR2: SEHNR, FQNEAQ (reference sequence). Trimming took off 5 bases at V and 5 bases at J, with 14 bases between the two ends. The CDR3, as DNA: TGTGCCAGCAGCCTGGACTACCAAAGAGATACGCAGTATTTT. It codes for CASSLDYQRDTQYF.

The CDR3 DNA is TGCAGCGCTACGATTACAGGGGTTGGTGAGACCCAGTACTTC. This sequence encodes CSATITGVGETQYF. The J gene is TRBJ2-5, the V gene TRBV29-1; 7 nucleotides line up with TRBD1. Germline lookup yields CDR1 SQVTM and CDR2 ANQGSEA. The trim removed 7 bases at V and 5 bases at J, leaving 13 bases unmatched. The CDR3 runs to 14 residues.

This clone has just one count. CDR3 DNA sequence: TGTGCCAGCAGACGGTGGGACACCGGGGAGCTGTTTTTT. Translation: CASRRWDTGELFF. This chain joins TRBV28 and TRBJ2-2; D call uncertain. CDR3 length: 13 amino acids. Trimming took off 6 bases at V and 3 bases at J, with 8 bases between the two ends. CDR1 is MDHEN and CDR2 is SYDVKM in the germline V gene.

This clone showed up just a few times. The J gene is TRBJ2-1, the V gene TRBV9, with a possible D match to TRBD2 (6 bases). CDR1 and CDR2 (germline): SGDLS, YYNGEE. With 0 bases removed from V and 8 bases from J, the gap between germline ends came to 12 bases. The CDR3 runs 14 residues. The DNA of the CDR3 is TGTGCCAGCAGCGTAGAGGTCCGGGAGTATGAGCAGTTCTTC. Encoded protein: CASSVEVREYEQFF.

The chain combines TRBV7-9 with TRBJ2-1, with D possibly being TRBD1 or TRBD2 (5 bases each). CDR1 and CDR2 from the germline V gene are SEHNR and FQNEAQ (reference sequence). Trimming removed 9 bases at V and 5 bases at J, with 17 bases between. The CDR3 loop spans 14 amino acids. The CDR3 here is CASRTGTGNNEQFF. CDR3 DNA: TGTGCCAGTCGTACCGGGACCGGGAACAATGAGCAGTTCTTC.

In its sample, this clone was seen a few times. The chain couples TRBV5-4 to TRBJ1-5, with a tentative D call TRBD1 (5 bases). The CDR3 covers 14 residues. V gave up 1 base and J gave up 6 bases, with 11 bases separating them. Germline lookup yields CDR1 SGHNT and CDR2 YYREEE (reference sequence). DNA of the CDR3: TGTGCCAGCAGCTTGCCGGGGGAGAGTCAGCCCCAGCATTTT. Its translation: CASSLPGESQPQHF.

This clone has only a few counts. The CDR3 DNA follows: TGTGCCAGCTCAGAGTATAATTCACCCCTCCACTTT. This codes for CASSEYNSPLHF. The chain combines TRBV7-9 with TRBJ1-6; D gene unclear. CDR1 is SEHNR, CDR2 FQNEAQ, per germline (reference sequence). Trimming took off 8 bases at V and 4 bases at J, with 6 bases between the two ends. The CDR3 totals 12 residues.

This clone turned up a few times. A much larger clone sits a single nucleotide away, making a read error possible. This CDR3 is also generated by other DNA sequences in the sample. This sequence joins TRBV30 and TRBJ2-5; D possibly matches TRBD1 or TRBD2 (6 bases each). CDR3 length: 16 residues. Germline lookup yields CDR1 GTSNPN and CDR2 SVGIG (reference sequence). CDR3 nucleotide sequence: TGTGCCTGGCGTGTCTGGGGGGCCTATGTCCTCGAGACCCAGTACTTC. It codes for CAWRVWGAYVLETQYF. Together with reference TRBV30 and TRBJ2-5, the CDR3 gives the full variable domain: SQTIHQWPATLVQPVGSPLSLECTVEGTSNPNLYWYRQAAGRGLQLLFYSVGIGQISSEVPQNLSASRPQDRQFILSSKKLLLSDSGFYLCAWRVWGAYVLETQYFGPGTRLLVL.

This clone was seen more than once but under ten times. This chain joins TRBV7-2 and TRBJ2-3; 8 nucleotides match TRBD2. Trimming took 9 bases from V and 2 from J; bases not matched to a gene: 1. Germline lookup yields CDR1 SGHTA and CDR2 FQGNSA. CDR3 length: 12 residues. CDR3 residues: CASSGVTDTQYF. DNA for the CDR3: TGTGCCAGTAGCGGGGTCACAGATACGCAGTATTTT.

This rearrangement joins TRBV19 to TRBJ2-2; D possibly corresponds to TRBD2 (6 bases). This CDR3 is built from 16 residues. Germline V lookup: CDR1 LNHDA, CDR2 SQIVND (reference sequence). The ends were cut back, 3 bases at V and 4 bases at J, with 15 bases in the middle. The CDR3 reads CASSMSAGGVTGELFF. CDR3 in DNA: TGTGCCAGTAGTATGTCTGCCGGAGGGGTCACCGGGGAGCTGTTTTTT.

V and J are TRBV19 and TRBJ1-6; D uncertain. V gave up 6 bases and J gave up 7 bases, with 13 bases separating them. The germline gives CDR1 LNHDA, CDR2 SQIVND (reference sequence). The CDR3 has 14 residues. In DNA form, the CDR3 reads TGTGCCAGTAGCCCGGGAGGTATCAATTCACCCCTCCACTTT. Its translation is CASSPGGINSPLHF. Filled out from reference TRBV19 and TRBJ1-6, the complete variable domain reads DGGITQSPKYLFRKEGQNVTLSCEQNLNHDAMYWYRQDPGQGLRLIYYSQIVNDFQKGDIAEGYSVSREKKESFPLTVTSAQKNPTAFYLCASSPGGINSPLHFGNGTRLTVT.

In this sample, this clone turned up a few times. The chain has TRBV19 and TRBJ1-1, with TRBD1 matching over 7 bases. The V and J ends lost 8 bases and 5 bases, in that order; junction bases with no gene match: 5. The germline CDR1 and CDR2 sequences are LNHDA and SQIVND (reference sequence). The CDR3 is 12 amino acids. The DNA of the CDR3 is TGTGCCAGTGGGACAGTAAGGACTGAAGCTTTCTTT. It is translated as CASGTVRTEAFF.

The table lists this clone with a few counts. The chain joins TRBV15 to TRBJ1-1; maybe TRBD1 (6 bases). Germline V CDR1 and CDR2: LNHNV, YYDKDF (reference sequence). The CDR3 is 15 amino acids. V was clipped by 4 bases and J by 0 bases, with 12 bases between them. CDR3 loop: CATSTNRVMNTEAFF. CDR3 sequence (DNA): TGTGCCACCAGCACGAACAGGGTGATGAACACTGAAGCTTTCTTT.

This sequence joins TRBV29-1 and TRBJ2-3; 10 bases line up with TRBD2. V lost 1 base and J lost 2; bases outside the gene matches: 12. Per the germline V gene, CDR1 is SQVTM and CDR2 is ANQGSEA. The CDR3 contains 18 residues. CDR3 amino acids: CSVEVTAYSGRYTDTQYF. DNA of the CDR3: TGCAGCGTTGAAGTTACCGCCTATAGCGGGAGGTACACAGATACGCAGTATTTT.

The rearrangement uses TRBV7-9 and TRBJ2-3; possible D gene TRBD1, 6 bases. This CDR3 spans 13 amino acids. The germline CDR1 and CDR2 sequences are SEHNR and FQNEAQ (reference sequence). V dropped 5 bases and J dropped 6 bases, with 12 bases sitting between them. The CDR3 here is CASSPGGVDTQYF. CDR3 nucleotide sequence: TGTGCCAGCAGCCCTGGGGGCGTGGATACGCAGTATTTT.

There are a few counts of this clone. This chain uses TRBV14 with TRBJ2-2; no clear D. The length of the CDR3 is 15 residues. Trimming took off 0 bases at V and 5 bases at J, with 10 bases between the two ends. From germline, CDR1 is SGHDN and CDR2 FVKESK. The CDR3 coding sequence is TGTGCCAGCAGCCAAGAAAAGTACCGGACCGGGGAGCTGTTTTTT. It yields the protein CASSQEKYRTGELFF. Filled out from reference TRBV14 and TRBJ2-2, the complete variable domain reads EAGVTQFPSHSVIEKGQTVTLRCDPISGHDNLYWYRRVMGKEIKFLLHFVKESKQDESGMPNNRFLAERTGGTYSTLKVQPAELEDSGVYFCASSQEKYRTGELFFGEGSRLTVL.

This clone has only a few counts. The chain joins TRBV7-2 to TRBJ1-1; a weak D match, TRBD1 (6 bases). CDR3 length: 14 residues. V was clipped by 3 bases and J by 4 bases, with 12 bases between them. The germline CDR1 and CDR2 sequences are SGHTA and FQGNSA. In nucleotides, the CDR3 is TGTGCCAGCAGCTTGAGAGCAGGGGCCACTGAAGCTTTCTTT. Translation gives CASSLRAGATEAFF.

This clone was detected a few times. This chain connects TRBV7-2 to TRBJ1-2, with no clear D. Germline V lookup: CDR1 SGHTA, CDR2 FQGNSA. This CDR3 region has 12 residues. V dropped 1 base and J dropped 8 bases, with 8 bases sitting between them. CDR3 in amino acids: CASSLGAGGYTF. The DNA of the CDR3 is TGTGCCAGCAGCTTAGGGGCAGGAGGCTACACCTTC.

The V and J genes are TRBV20-1 and TRBJ2-3; unclear D gene. Trimming took off 6 bases at V and 4 bases at J, with 8 bases between the two ends. This CDR3 comprises 11 residues. CDR1 is DFQATT and CDR2 is SNEGSKA in the germline V gene (reference sequence). In nucleotides, the CDR3 is TGCAGTGCGTTCCCTCCAGATACGCAGTATTTT. It codes for CSAFPPDTQYF.

This clone was counted ten times or more. V and J are TRBV7-2 and TRBJ2-1, with 7 nucleotides matching TRBD2. Germline V gene sequence: CDR1 SGHTA, CDR2 FQGNSA. With V trimmed by 5 bases and J by 12 bases, 10 bases remained unmatched. This CDR3 contains 13 residues. The CDR3 nucleotides read TGTGCCAGCAGCCCCGAACTAGCGCCAGGGCAGTTCTTC. As protein: CASSPELAPGQFF.

This clone showed up just a few times. This chain uses TRBV7-2 with TRBJ2-2; 8 bases are a match to TRBD2. The CDR3 covers 15 residues. The junction had 2 bases not matched to a gene; V was cut back by 5 bases and J by 0 bases. Germline V CDR1 and CDR2: SGHTA, FQGNSA. This chain's CDR3 is CASSPGLANTGELFF. The CDR3 coding sequence is TGTGCCAGCAGCCCGGGACTAGCGAACACCGGGGAGCTGTTTTTT.

This clone has at least ten counts. Other DNA sequences in the same sample also yield this CDR3. V and J are TRBV7-2 and TRBJ2-3, with a tentative D call TRBD2 (5 bases). Trimming removed 1 base at V and 1 base at J, with 6 bases between. Looked up from germline, CDR1 is SGHTA and CDR2 is FQGNSA. CDR3 size: 14 residues. The CDR3: CASSLGAGTDTQYF. DNA for the CDR3: TGTGCCAGCAGCTTAGGAGCGGGCACAGATACGCAGTATTTT.

The chain has TRBV5-1 and TRBJ2-1, with 14 bases aligning to TRBD2. Germline CDR1 and CDR2: SGHRS and YFSETQ. This CDR3 is built from 15 residues. V shed 3 bases and J 10 bases; nucleotides not matched to a gene: 6. As DNA, the CDR3 is TGCGCCAGCAGCTCCGGGACTAGCGGGGGCCGGGAGCAGTTCTTC. Protein: CASSSGTSGGREQFF.

This clone was picked up a small number of times. This CDR3 is CASMETGAKNIQYF. CDR3 in DNA: TGTGCCAGCATGGAGACAGGAGCCAAAAACATTCAGTACTTC. This chain connects TRBV6-1 to TRBJ2-4, with D perhaps matching TRBD1 (6 bases). CDR1 MNHNS and CDR2 SASEGT come from the germline V gene. V shed 7 bases and J shed 0 bases, with 10 bases lying between them. The CDR3 is 14 residues long.

This clone was recorded a few times. This chain uses TRBV30 with TRBJ1-1, with D uncertain. The CDR3 extends over 13 amino acids. CDR1 is GTSNPN, CDR2 SVGIG, per germline (reference sequence). The V end lost 2 bases, the J end lost 2 bases, and 9 bases lay between the germline ends. The CDR3 region has the DNA TGTGCCTGGAGTAACAGCTTAAACACTGAAGCTTTCTTT. Protein sequence: CAWSNSLNTEAFF.

This clone was seen ten or more times. J is TRBJ2-6 and V is TRBV7-2; 7 bases align to TRBD1. The CDR3 has 15 residues. Germline V gene sequence: CDR1 SGHTA, CDR2 FQGNSA. Trimming took 5 bases from V and 4 from J; bases not matched to a gene: 5. The CDR3 nucleotides read TGTGCCAGCAGCCCAACAGGGGCCGGGGCCAACGTCCTGACTTTC. It translates to CASSPTGAGANVLTF.

The rearrangement joins TRBV30 to TRBJ1-1, with D possibly matching TRBD1 (6 bases). CDR3 length: 14 residues. V was cut by 0 bases and J by 7 bases, with 15 bases left in between. CDR1 and CDR2 (germline): GTSNPN, SVGIG (reference sequence). The CDR3 DNA is TGTGCCTGGAGTGTCCTGACAGGTTTTGGTGAAGCTTTCTTT. Residues: CAWSVLTGFGEAFF.

CDR3 in amino acids: CASSDLYQETQYF. In DNA form, the CDR3 reads TGCGCCAGCAGTGATCTATACCAAGAGACCCAGTACTTC. The V and J genes are TRBV10-2 and TRBJ2-5; no firm D call. Germline CDR1 and CDR2: WSHSY and SAAADI. Between the trimmed V and J ends, which lost 3 bases and 0 bases, there was a span of 5 bases. The length of the CDR3 is 13 residues.